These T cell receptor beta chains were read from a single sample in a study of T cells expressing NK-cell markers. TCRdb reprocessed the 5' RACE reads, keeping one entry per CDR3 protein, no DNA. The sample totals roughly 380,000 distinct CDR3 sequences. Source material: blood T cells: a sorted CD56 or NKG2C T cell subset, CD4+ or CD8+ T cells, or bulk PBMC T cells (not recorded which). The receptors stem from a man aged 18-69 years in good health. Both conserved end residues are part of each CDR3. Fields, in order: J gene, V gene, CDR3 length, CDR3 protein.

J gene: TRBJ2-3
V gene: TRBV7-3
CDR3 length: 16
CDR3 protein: CASSLFSGGAADTQYF

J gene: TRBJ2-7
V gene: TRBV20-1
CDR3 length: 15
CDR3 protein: CSATNPRQNVYEQYF

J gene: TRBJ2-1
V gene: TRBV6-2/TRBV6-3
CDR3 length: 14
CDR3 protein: CASCTASLQVEQFF

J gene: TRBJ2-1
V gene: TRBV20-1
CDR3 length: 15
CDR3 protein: CSAYWDPGSYNEQFF

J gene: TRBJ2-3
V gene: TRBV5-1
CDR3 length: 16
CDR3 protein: CASSLVGQGFTDTQYF

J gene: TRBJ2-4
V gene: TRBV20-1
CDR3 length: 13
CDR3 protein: CSVDRNPKNIQYF

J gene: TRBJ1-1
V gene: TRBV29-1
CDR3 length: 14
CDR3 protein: CSAESGRQNTEAFF

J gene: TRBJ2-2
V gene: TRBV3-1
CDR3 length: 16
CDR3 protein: CASSQGGGSNTGELFF

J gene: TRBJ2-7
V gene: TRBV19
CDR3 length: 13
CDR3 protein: CASSATGIYEQYF

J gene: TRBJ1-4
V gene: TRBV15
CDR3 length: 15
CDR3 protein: CATSRPQGNPEKLFF

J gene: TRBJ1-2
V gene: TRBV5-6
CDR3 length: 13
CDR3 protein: CASSSQGFGGYTF

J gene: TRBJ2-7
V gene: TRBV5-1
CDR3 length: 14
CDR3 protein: CASSLGNTDYEQYF

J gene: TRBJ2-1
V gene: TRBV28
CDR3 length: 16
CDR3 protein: CASSQDRDSQYNEQFF

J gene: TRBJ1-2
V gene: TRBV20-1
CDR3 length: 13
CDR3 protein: CSARDREKGGYTF

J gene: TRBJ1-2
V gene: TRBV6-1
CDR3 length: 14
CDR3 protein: CASSPTGNDYGYTF

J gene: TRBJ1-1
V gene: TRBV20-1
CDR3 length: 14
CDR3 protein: CSARDRPGQGKAFF

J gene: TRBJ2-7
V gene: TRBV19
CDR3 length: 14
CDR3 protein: CASSISQITYEQYF

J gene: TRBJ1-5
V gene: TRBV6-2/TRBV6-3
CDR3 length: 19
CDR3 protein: CASSYRPGRAYESNQPQHF

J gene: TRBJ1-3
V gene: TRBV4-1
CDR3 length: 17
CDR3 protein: CASSLDPGSAGGNTIYF

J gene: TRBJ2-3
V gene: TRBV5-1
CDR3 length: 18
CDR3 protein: CASSPGGSSGLLADTQYF

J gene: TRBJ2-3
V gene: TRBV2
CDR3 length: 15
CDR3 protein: CASSVGNLATDTQYF

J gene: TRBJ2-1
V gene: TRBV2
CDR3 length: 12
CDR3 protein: CASIEGGRFKFF

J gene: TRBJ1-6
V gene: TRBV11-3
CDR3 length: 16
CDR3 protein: CASSSLGHLRNSPLHF

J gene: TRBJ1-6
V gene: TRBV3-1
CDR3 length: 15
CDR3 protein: CASSQDLADNSPLHF

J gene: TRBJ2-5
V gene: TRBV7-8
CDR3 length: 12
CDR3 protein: CASSGVPETQYF

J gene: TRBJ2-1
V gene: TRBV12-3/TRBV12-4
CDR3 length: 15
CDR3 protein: CASSFWTSVINEQFF

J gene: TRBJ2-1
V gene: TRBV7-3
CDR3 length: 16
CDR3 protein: CASSLTGGSSYNEQFF

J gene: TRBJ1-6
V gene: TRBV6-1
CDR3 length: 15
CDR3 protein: CASRITGTANSPLHF

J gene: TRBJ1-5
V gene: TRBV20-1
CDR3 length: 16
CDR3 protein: CSAREGGGPSIVPQHF

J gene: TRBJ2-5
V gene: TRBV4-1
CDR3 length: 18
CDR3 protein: CASSQGAGLAGGRETQYF

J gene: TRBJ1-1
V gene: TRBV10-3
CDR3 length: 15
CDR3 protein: CAISEGGTSYTEAFF

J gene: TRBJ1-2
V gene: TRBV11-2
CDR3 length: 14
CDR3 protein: CASTLGWQGLGYTF

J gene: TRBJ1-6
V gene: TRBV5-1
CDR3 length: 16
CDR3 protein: CASSSTATVGGSPLHF

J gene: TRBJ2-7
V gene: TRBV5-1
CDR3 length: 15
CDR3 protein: CASMEGSLLSYEQYF

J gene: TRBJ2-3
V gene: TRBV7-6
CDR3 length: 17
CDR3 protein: CASSLGALAGVTDTQYF

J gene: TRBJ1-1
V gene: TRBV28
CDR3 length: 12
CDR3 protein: CASSLTGQKAFF

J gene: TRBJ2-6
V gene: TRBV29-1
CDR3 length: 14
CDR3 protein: CSVLGSYGANVLTF

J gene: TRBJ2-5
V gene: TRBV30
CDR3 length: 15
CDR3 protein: CAWSVGTAHQETQYF

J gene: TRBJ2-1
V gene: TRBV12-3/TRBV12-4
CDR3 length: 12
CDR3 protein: CASTKNRDEQFF

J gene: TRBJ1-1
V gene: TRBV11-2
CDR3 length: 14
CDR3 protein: CASSLGGLGTEAFF

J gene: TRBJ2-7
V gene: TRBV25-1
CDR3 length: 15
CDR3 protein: CASRRSSGGAYEQYF

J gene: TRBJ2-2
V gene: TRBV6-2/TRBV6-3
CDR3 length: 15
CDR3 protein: CASGIAGGNTGELFF

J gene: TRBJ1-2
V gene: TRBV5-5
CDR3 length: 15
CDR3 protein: CASSLGQVLNYGYTF